The clone carrying this T cell receptor (beta chain) was seen only a few times. With a much larger clone just one base away, this may be a read error. The authors built TCR beta libraries using iRepertoire HTBI primers and Arm-PCR of CDR3 regions. Original processing methods: Analysis of the samples identified 50 to 75 TRBV and about 14 TRBJ segments. Via MiXCR, TCRdb re-called the multiplex PCR reads, giving one row per CDR3 protein. TCRdb, rather than the study authors, made the V and J calls. The sample shows hundreds of thousands of distinct CDR3 sequences, roughly 16% of them seen only once. After removal of 4 bases from V and 9 bases from J, the junction contained 16 bases not matched to a gene. Germline CDR1 and CDR2: MNHEY and SVGEGT. The CDR3 consists of 17 residues. The sample is drawn from a study of regulatory T cells in long-lasting Graves disease. Specified time point: newly diagnosed GD, antithyroid drugs for less than 3 months. PBMC RNA was the source of the TCR library. The patient group derived from an endocrinology department in Xi'an, China.

This same sample was also taken into another study, of T cells in Graves' hyperthyroidism and ophthalmopathy. That paper states: The HTBI primer set drove a first-round RT-PCR of the TCR CDR3. From stable hyperthyroidism, ophthalmopathy was separated by a 13 V-J model.

The receptor was derived from a woman aged 25 to 39 with Graves disease. Sequencing was performed on peripheral blood mononuclear cells (PBMCs), taken at new diagnosis, from a patient treated with antithyroid drugs. The J gene is TRBJ2-1, the V gene TRBV6-2 or TRBV6-3; 9 bases align to TRBD2. CDR3 DNA sequence: TGTGCCAGCAGTTCCTCGGGGCTAGCGGGATCCGTGGGTGAGCAGTTCTTC. This gives the protein CASSSSGLAGSVGEQFF.